This entry is about one T cell receptor beta chain. This entry belongs to a study of patients and donors after allogeneic stem cell transplantation. The V end lost 6 bases, the J end lost 5 bases, and 17 bases lay between the germline ends. The CDR3 is 16 residues long. TCRdb redid the calling of the RT-PCR reads with MiXCR, one entry per CDR3 protein. The data contain fewer than 25,000 distinct CDR3 sequences, 25% to 30% of them singletons. The chain combines TRBV12-3 or TRBV12-4 with TRBJ1-6, with D unclear. Sequenced input: blood, either unsorted or a sorted T cell fraction (not recorded which). The sequence came from a human donor who was either an allogeneic HSCT recipient or a stem cell or donor lymphocyte infusion donor (not recorded which). It is not recorded whose cells these are; they may come from a transplant donor. Here the CDR3 reads CASSPGRRLNNSPLHF. DNA of the CDR3: TGTGCCAGCAGCCCGGGGAGGAGGCTTAATAATTCACCCCTCCACTTT.